This T cell receptor (beta chain) was sequenced for a study of blood T cell repertoires in COVID-19. Background on the study: COVID-19 samples from acute and convalescent phases originated in the United States, Italy and Spain. The analysed material was cDNA or gDNA that came from T cells, B-cell-depleted T cells, or PBMCs.

Enrollment of patients from Seattle took place during active infection, with longitudinal follow-up. The CDR3 has 18 amino acids. J gave up 0 bases and V 5 bases, and 7 bases lay outside the gene matches. In germline, CDR1 is MNHNY, CDR2 SVGAGI (reference sequence). In the original processing: Estimation of nucleated cell counts was performed using reference gene primer amplification. The data were produced by immunoSEQ multiplex PCR, yet TCRdb's version contains in-frame clones alone and is incomplete. From that table come the V and J calls and clone size; the DNA was used to work out D and trimming. Of approximately 270,000 clones listed, under 85% were seen once; the top ten hold 0.75% to 0.95%.

Sequenced: peripheral blood. V and J are TRBV6-6 and TRBJ2-2, with 12 positions matching TRBD2. The origin of this receptor is a human donor with COVID-19, enrolled during active disease. The donor label of this sample is uncertain. The CDR3 protein is CASSRMTSGSTNTGELFF. DNA of the CDR3: TGTGCCAGCAGTCGAATGACTAGCGGGAGTACGAACACCGGGGAGCTGTTTTTT.